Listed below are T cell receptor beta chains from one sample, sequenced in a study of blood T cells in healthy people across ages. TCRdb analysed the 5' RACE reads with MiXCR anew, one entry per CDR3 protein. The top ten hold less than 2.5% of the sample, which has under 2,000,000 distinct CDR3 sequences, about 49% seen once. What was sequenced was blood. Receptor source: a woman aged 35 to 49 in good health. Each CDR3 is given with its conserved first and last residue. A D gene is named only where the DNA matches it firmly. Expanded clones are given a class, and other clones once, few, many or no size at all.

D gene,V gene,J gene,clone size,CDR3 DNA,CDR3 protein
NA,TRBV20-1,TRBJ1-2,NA,TGCAGTGCCCACGGACCTTATGGCTACACCTTC,CSAHGPYGYTF
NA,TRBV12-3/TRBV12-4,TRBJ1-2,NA,TGTGCCAGCAGTTTAGGGTATACAGGCGAAGCTAACTATGGCTACACCTTC,CASSLGYTGEANYGYTF
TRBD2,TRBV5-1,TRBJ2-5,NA,TGCGCCAGCAGCCCGACCGAGCTGCCGGGAGGAGAGACCCAGTACTTC,CASSPTELPGGETQYF
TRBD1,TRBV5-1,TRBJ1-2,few,TGCGCCAGCAGCTTGCGACAGGGCAAGAGCGGCTACACCTTC,CASSLRQGKSGYTF
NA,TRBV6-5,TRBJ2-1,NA,TGTGCCAGCAGTTACCTACAGGGTAGCAATGAGCAGTTCTTC,CASSYLQGSNEQFF
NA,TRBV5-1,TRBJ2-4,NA,TGCGCCAGCAGCGCCCCCGGGGGAAACATTCAGTACTTC,CASSAPGGNIQYF
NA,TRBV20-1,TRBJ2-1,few,TGCAGTGCGTTCGAGCACAATGAGCAGTTCTTC,CSAFEHNEQFF
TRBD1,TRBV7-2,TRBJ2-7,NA,TGTGCCAGCAGCTTTTACAGGGGTGAGGCCTACGAGCAGTACTTC,CASSFYRGEAYEQYF
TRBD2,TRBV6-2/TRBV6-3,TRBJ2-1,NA,TGTGCCAGCAGTACAACTAGCGGGGGTCGGTCGGGTTACAATGAGCAGTTCTTC,CASSTTSGGRSGYNEQFF
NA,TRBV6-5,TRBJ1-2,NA,TGTGCCAGCAGTTACTCGAGGCTGGGACGGACTGGCTACACCTTC,CASSYSRLGRTGYTF
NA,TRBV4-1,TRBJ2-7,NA,TGCGCCAGCAGCCAACGATACCCACCGGATAGGGAGAGGTACGAGCAGTACTTC,CASSQRYPPDRERYEQYF
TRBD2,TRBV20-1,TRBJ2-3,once,TGCAGTGCTAGCCCTGGGTCCAGGACTAGCGCTGATACGCAGTATTTT,CSASPGSRTSADTQYF